What follows are 29 T cell receptor beta chains derived from one specimen sequenced in a study of T cell repertoires in cytomegalovirus infection. TCRdb recomputed calls from the reads with MiXCR, one row per CDR3 protein. The sample gives just under 550,000 distinct CDR3 sequences, about a quarter of which show up once; about 12% is in the top ten. The sample taken for sequencing was PBMCs. The source of these receptors is a human donor in good health (CMV status not recorded). Some clones in this sample may be carry-over from other donors' samples.

Many counts were recorded for this clonotype. The chain joins TRBV7-2 to TRBJ2-7; no clear D. CDR3 length: 11 amino acids. V was clipped by 3 bases and J by 4 bases, with 4 bases between them. CDR1 and CDR2 from the germline V gene are SGHTA and FQGNSA. DNA of the CDR3: TGTGCCAGCAGCTTCCCTTACGAGCAGTACTTC. It codes for CASSFPYEQYF.

This chain joins TRBV6-1 and TRBJ2-2; TRBD2 matches 13 bases. The CDR3 spans 18 residues. The germline V gene encodes CDR1 MNHNS and CDR2 SASEGT. Trimming removed 5 bases from V and 7 bases from J; junction bases left unmatched: 13. The CDR3 region has the DNA TGTGCCAGCAGTTTCCTTACTAGCGGGAGGGCCTTGAGCGGGGAGCTGTTTTTT. Encoded protein: CASSFLTSGRALSGELFF.

This clonotype was detected a few times. The J gene is TRBJ2-1, the V gene TRBV7-4; the match to TRBD2 covers 11 bases. J gave up 3 bases and V 6 bases, and 7 bases lay outside the gene matches. The CDR3 is 16 amino acids. The germline V gene has CDR1 SGHVT and CDR2 SQSDAQ. CDR3 DNA sequence: TGTGCCAGCAGATCGAGACTAGCGGGGAACTACAATGAGCAGTTCTTC. Amino acid sequence: CASRSRLAGNYNEQFF.

The table lists this clonotype with many counts. The V and J genes are TRBV7-2 and TRBJ2-3; D uncertain. Germline V gene sequence: CDR1 SGHTA, CDR2 FQGNSA. The CDR3 contains 14 residues. V gave up 3 bases and J gave up 4 bases, with 11 bases separating them. In DNA form, the CDR3 reads TGTGCCAGCAGCTTGACGGTTCCCCCAGATACGCAGTATTTT. Translated, it gives CASSLTVPPDTQYF.

A few counts support this clonotype. This chain uses TRBV28 with TRBJ2-2; a weak D match, TRBD1 (5 bases). The V gene's germline CDR1 is MDHEN and CDR2 SYDVKM. The CDR3 length is 15 residues. V lost 5 bases and J 6 bases, leaving 16 bases between the germline ends. As DNA, the CDR3 is TGTGCCAGCAGTCCTCCCTCGGTAGGGGCCGGGGAGCTGTTTTTT. Residues: CASSPPSVGAGELFF.

This clonotype was seen only a few times. The V call is TRBV20-1, the J call TRBJ1-5; 8 nucleotides match TRBD1. Germline V CDR1 and CDR2: DFQATT, SNEGSKA (reference sequence). This CDR3 spans 14 amino acids. Germline trimming cut 0 bases from V and 4 bases from J; bases unmatched to any gene: 2. Written as DNA, the CDR3 is TGCAGTGCTAGAGACAGGGGGCGTAATCAGCCCCAGCATTTT. Its protein product is CSARDRGRNQPQHF.

In this sample, this clonotype turned up a few times. V and J are TRBV28 and TRBJ2-7; TRBD2 agrees at 7 bases. V lost 3 bases, J lost 0 bases, and 11 bases stayed unmatched. Germline V gene sequence: CDR1 MDHEN, CDR2 SYDVKM. The CDR3 sequence is 17 residues long. The CDR3 is CASSFNRVLAYSYEQYF. As DNA, the CDR3 is TGTGCCAGCAGTTTTAATCGTGTACTAGCGTACTCCTACGAGCAGTACTTC.

At least ten counts were recorded for this clonotype. The rearrangement links TRBV11-3 to TRBJ2-1, with TRBD2 matching over 7 bases. The CDR3 runs to 15 residues. CDR1 and CDR2 (germline): SGHNT, YENEEA. V lost 3 bases and J lost 4; bases outside the gene matches: 6. The CDR3 is CASSLGGSGYNEQFF. The CDR3 DNA reads as TGTGCCAGCAGCTTGGGCGGGAGTGGGTACAATGAGCAGTTCTTC.

V is TRBV27 and J is TRBJ2-7; TRBD2 matches at 10 bases. Germline V gene data show CDR1 as MNHEY and CDR2 as SMNVEV (reference sequence). The J segment lost 1 base and the V segment lost 3 bases, leaving 9 bases of the junction unmatched. This CDR3 contains 17 residues. The CDR3 loop reads CASSFQREGLKSYEQYV. CDR3 coding DNA: TGTGCCAGCAGTTTCCAGCGGGAGGGCCTAAAGTCCTACGAGCAGTACGTC.

This chain connects TRBV6-2 or TRBV6-3 to TRBJ1-5; no reliable D call. The CDR3 length is 14 residues. Trimming pared 1 base from V and 6 bases from J, leaving 10 bases between. Germline V gene data show CDR1 as MNHEY and CDR2 as SVGEGT. Written as DNA, the CDR3 is TGTGCCAGCAGTTACTTCCAGTCAAGTCAGCCCCAGCATTTT. Amino acids: CASSYFQSSQPQHF.

This chain joins TRBV6-5 and TRBJ1-3; D not resolved. The CDR3 runs to 15 residues. Trimming pared 4 bases from V and 3 bases from J, leaving 13 bases between. The germline V gene encodes CDR1 MNHEY and CDR2 SVGAGI. The CDR3 sequence is CASSLGSSFGNTIYF. The CDR3 bases are TGTGCCAGCAGTTTAGGATCCTCATTTGGAAACACCATATATTTT.

There are a few counts of this clonotype. The genes are TRBV7-2 and TRBJ2-5; 8 bases line up with TRBD1. V shed 6 bases, J shed 2 bases, and the junction held 5 bases outside the gene matches. Germline lookup yields CDR1 SGHTA and CDR2 FQGNSA. The CDR3 sequence is 14 residues long. The CDR3 coding sequence is TGTGCCAGCAGATCGGGACAGGTACAAGAGACCCAGTACTTC. Amino acid sequence: CASRSGQVQETQYF.

This clonotype was seen a handful of times. The chain recombines TRBV6-1 with TRBJ2-5, with D perhaps matching TRBD2 (7 bases). Per germline, CDR1 MNHNS and CDR2 SASEGT. V lost 4 bases to trimming and J lost 4 bases, with 13 bases between them. CDR3 length: 14 residues. CDR3 DNA sequence: TGTGCCAGCAGTGGCCGAGGGGGGGCAGAGACCCAGTACTTC. It encodes CASSGRGGAETQYF.

The table lists this clonotype with many counts. The chain uses TRBV19 and TRBJ1-1; D is perhaps TRBD1 (5 bases). Per germline, CDR1 LNHDA and CDR2 SQIVND (reference sequence). V shed 4 bases and J shed 6 bases, with 15 bases lying between them. This CDR3 has 14 amino acids. CDR3 DNA sequence: TGTGCCAGTAGTACCCACCGCGCGACAGCTGAAGCTTTCTTT. Protein sequence: CASSTHRATAEAFF.

At least ten counts were recorded for this clonotype. CDR3 sequence: CASTQEGGVSGTQYF. CDR3 nucleotides: TGTGCCAGCACTCAAGAAGGGGGGGTTTCGGGGACCCAGTACTTC. The rearrangement uses TRBV7-2 and TRBJ2-5; D is possibly TRBD2 (7 bases). CDR1 and CDR2 (germline): SGHTA, FQGNSA. V shed 7 bases and J shed 7 bases, with 22 bases lying between them. The CDR3 consists of 15 residues.

This clonotype occurred a few times. The rearrangement joins TRBV7-2 to TRBJ2-5; TRBD2 matches 9 bases. Germline CDR1 and CDR2: SGHTA and FQGNSA. The CDR3 totals 15 residues. V was clipped by 4 bases and J by 4 bases; unmatched bases: 7. The CDR3 DNA reads TGTGCCAGCAGCTCTCAAGCGGGAGGTCGAGAGACCCAGTACTTC. It specifies CASSSQAGGRETQYF. Filled out from reference TRBV7-2 and TRBJ2-5, the complete variable domain reads GAGVSQSPSNKVTEKGKDVELRCDPISGHTALYWYRQSLGQGLEFLIYFQGNSAPDKSGLPSDRFSAERTGGSVSTLTIQRTQQEDSAVYLCASSSQAGGRETQYFGPGTRLLVL.

The chain uses TRBV30 and TRBJ2-6; D might be TRBD1 or TRBD2, each matching 5 bases. V dropped 0 bases and J dropped 1 base, with 13 bases sitting between them. The CDR3 loop spans 17 amino acids. The germline gives CDR1 GTSNPN, CDR2 SVGIG (reference sequence). For the CDR3, the DNA is TGTGCCTGGAGTGTAATGCGGTGGGGGTCTGGGGCCAACGTCCTGACTTTC. Encoded protein: CAWSVMRWGSGANVLTF.

The chain links TRBV6-2 or TRBV6-3 to TRBJ1-5, with D maybe TRBD1 (6 bases). Germline V lookup: CDR1 MNHEY, CDR2 SVGEGT. This CDR3 has 16 amino acids. V lost 6 bases and J lost 6, with 21 bases in between. This CDR3 is CASRKLPQGTGQPQHF. CDR3 DNA: TGTGCCAGCAGAAAACTTCCACAGGGAACAGGTCAGCCCCAGCATTTT.

The J gene is TRBJ2-1, the V gene TRBV6-2 or TRBV6-3; TRBD2 aligns across 12 bases. This CDR3 comprises 15 residues. The trim removed 0 bases at V and 16 bases at J, leaving 10 bases unmatched. Germline V lookup: CDR1 MNHEY, CDR2 SVGEGT. Here the CDR3 DNA reads TGTGCCAGCAGTTACTCGGGATCTAGCGGGAGGGCACAATTCTTC. Translation gives CASSYSGSSGRAQFF.

This clonotype occurred a few times. The V call is TRBV11-2, the J call TRBJ2-1; 8 nucleotides match TRBD1. The CDR3 has 18 residues. Germline-derived CDR1 and CDR2 are SGHAT and FQNNGV. Losses at the gene ends were 5 bases for V and 4 bases for J; bases not matched to a gene: 16. CDR3 amino acids: CASSRGTIPGQVYNEQFF. CDR3 nucleotide sequence: TGTGCCAGCAGCCGAGGAACAATACCGGGACAGGTTTACAATGAGCAGTTCTTC. The entire variable domain, with the rest obtained from reference TRBV11-2 and TRBJ2-1, is as follows: EAGVAQSPRYKIIEKRQSVAFWCNPISGHATLYWYQQILGQGPKLLIQFQNNGVVDDSQLPKDRFSAERLKGVDSTLKIQPAKLEDSAVYLCASSRGTIPGQVYNEQFFGPGTRLTVL.

The table lists this clonotype with many counts. The chain combines TRBV7-2 with TRBJ1-1, with unresolved D. The CDR3 has 14 residues. The germline gives CDR1 SGHTA, CDR2 FQGNSA. The CDR3 reads CVSGIFSGNTEAFF. CDR3 bases: TGTGTCTCGGGGATCTTTTCAGGCAACACTGAAGCTTTCTTT. The variable domain in full, completed from reference TRBV7-2 and TRBJ1-1, reads GAGVSQSPSNKVTEKGKDVELRCDPISGHTALYWYRQSLGQGLEFLIYFQGNSAPDKSGLPSDRFSAERTGGSVSTLTIQRTQQEDSAVYLCVSGIFSGNTEAFFGQGTRLTVV.

The chain employs TRBV25-1 and TRBJ1-2; no clear D gene. Germline V gives CDR1 MGHDK, CDR2 SYGVNS. V lost 4 bases and J 4 bases, leaving 7 bases between the germline ends. The CDR3 is 12 amino acids. Here the CDR3 DNA reads TGTGCCAGCAGTGCCCCAACCTATGGCTACACCTTC. Translating gives CASSAPTYGYTF.

V and J are TRBV7-8 and TRBJ1-5, with D uncertain. The CDR3 is 15 residues long. Trimming cost V 2 bases and J 6 bases, with 14 bases left between them. Germline assignment: CDR1 SGHVS and CDR2 FQNEAQ. The CDR3 coding sequence is TGTGCCAGCAGCTTAAGTCAGCACGTGAGTCAGCCCCAGCATTTT. It yields the protein CASSLSQHVSQPQHF.

Many counts were recorded for this clonotype. The chain joins TRBV7-2 to TRBJ2-1; 8 bases fit TRBD2. Per germline, CDR1 SGHTA and CDR2 FQGNSA. This CDR3 is 15 amino acids long. The junction had 12 bases not matched to a gene; V was cut back by 5 bases and J by 9 bases. CDR3: CASSPEGLGGGEQFF. The CDR3 DNA is TGTGCCAGCAGCCCGGAGGGACTAGGAGGCGGTGAGCAGTTCTTC. The variable domain in full, with the rest retrieved from reference TRBV7-2 and TRBJ2-1, is GAGVSQSPSNKVTEKGKDVELRCDPISGHTALYWYRQSLGQGLEFLIYFQGNSAPDKSGLPSDRFSAERTGGSVSTLTIQRTQQEDSAVYLCASSPEGLGGGEQFFGPGTRLTVL.

The chain joins TRBV29-1 to TRBJ2-3; D may match TRBD1 or TRBD2 (5 bases each). The V gene's germline CDR1 is SQVTM and CDR2 ANQGSEA. The CDR3 has 16 residues. V was pared by 5 bases and J by 4 bases, with 22 bases between. The CDR3 spells CSVRQGGTPVPDTQYF. In DNA, the CDR3 is TGCAGCGTTCGTCAGGGTGGGACCCCTGTTCCAGATACGCAGTATTTT.

The chain employs TRBV19 and TRBJ2-1; 8 bases align to TRBD2. There are 15 residues in the CDR3. Looked up from germline, CDR1 is LNHDA and CDR2 is SQIVND (reference sequence). Losses at the gene ends were 6 bases for V and 2 bases for J; bases not matched to a gene: 6. This CDR3 reads CASSSVAGTYNEQFF. The CDR3 nucleotides read TGTGCCAGTAGCTCGGTAGCGGGAACCTACAATGAGCAGTTCTTC.

This clonotype was observed a handful of times. This chain joins TRBV6-2 or TRBV6-3 and TRBJ1-5; tentative D call: TRBD1 (6 bases). V dropped 5 bases and J dropped 3 bases, with 11 bases sitting between them. The CDR3 contains 14 residues. Germline V CDR1 and CDR2: MNHEY, SVGEGT. Here the CDR3 DNA reads TGTGCCAGCAGTCTTGACAGGAACAATCAGCCCCAGCATTTT. It specifies CASSLDRNNQPQHF.

With respect to this clonotype: One end of the junction varies from germline; a read error may be responsible. This sequence joins TRBV7-2 and TRBJ2-5; the match to TRBD2 covers 9 bases. Germline V gene sequence: CDR1 SGHTA, CDR2 FQGNSA. This CDR3 has 12 amino acids. The DNA for the CDR3 is TGTGCCAGCAGCTTAGGGACTAGCGCCCCGGCCTTC. Its protein is CASSLGTSAPAF.

The rearrangement links TRBV6-5 to TRBJ2-1; TRBD2 agrees at 14 bases. The germline gives CDR1 MNHEY, CDR2 SVGAGI. This CDR3 has 14 residues. V lost 6 bases, J lost 13 bases, and 8 bases stayed unmatched. CDR3 coding DNA: TGTGCCAGCAGCGGGACTAGCGGGGGCTTACTCCAGTTCTTC. This sequence encodes CASSGTSGGLLQFF.